Described below is a single T cell receptor beta chain sequence and its context. As yet, its antigen is unknown. The junction and the germline gene differ at one end; a read error may be behind it. The sample is drawn from a study of T cells in localized non-small cell lung cancer. Findings and limits, study-wide: Elevated blood T cell density was associated with longer overall survival. Clonality peaked in uninvolved adjacent lung rather than tumor. Appearance in adjacent lung was seen for a median about 60 of the top 100 tumor clones.

Here immunoSEQ multiplex PCR was the method, and the copy in TCRdb shows in-frame clones only, minus some. The sample holds under 25,000 clones, 75% to 90% seen once. CDR1 SGHRS and CDR2 YFSETQ come from the germline V gene. The CDR3 runs 16 residues. The source of this sequence is a man aged 40-75 years with stage II squamous cell lung carcinoma. The material sequenced was PBMCs, taken before any cancer treatment. This chain connects TRBV5-1 to TRBJ2-5; 7 nucleotides align to TRBD1. The CDR3 DNA follows: TGCGCCAGCAGCTTGTCCGCGACAGGGCGCCAAGAGGCCCAGTACTTC. It codes for CASSLSATGRQEAQYF.